One and the same sample provided the 14 T cell receptor beta chains below, sequenced in a study of T-cell reconstitution after alpha-beta-depleted transplantation in children. Unique molecular identifiers were incorporated during preparation of the TCRbeta library. TCRdb re-derived calls from the PCR reads in MiXCR, one entry per CDR3 protein. The sample has 220,000 or so distinct CDR3 sequences; around 7.5% are singletons. The sequencing used PBMCs, mostly from graft donor cells, collected 180 days after TCRalphabeta/CD19-depleted stem cell transplant. These receptors were taken from a male patient younger than 18 who had a stem cell transplant for acute lymphoblastic leukemia, so the T cells may come from the graft donor.

This clonotype appeared many times. The rearrangement links TRBV12-5 to TRBJ1-2; possible D gene TRBD1, 6 bases. Germline CDR1 and CDR2: LGHNT and FRNRAP. Trimming removed 1 base from V and 6 bases from J, with 9 bases in between. The CDR3 has 13 residues. The CDR3 DNA follows: TGTGCTAGTGGTTTGGACAGGGTCCATGGCTACACCTTC. The encoded protein is CASGLDRVHGYTF.

This clonotype was counted once. The chain is built from TRBV6-5 and TRBJ2-1; D perhaps matches TRBD1 (5 bases). The CDR3 has 15 amino acids. Trimming pared 2 bases from V and 9 bases from J, leaving 17 bases between. Germline lookup yields CDR1 MNHEY and CDR2 SVGAGI. The CDR3 loop reads CASSYGDRWLGEQFF. The CDR3 DNA is TGTGCCAGCAGTTACGGAGACAGATGGCTCGGTGAGCAGTTCTTC.

This clonotype was seen at least ten times. The genes are TRBV13 and TRBJ1-2; possible D gene TRBD1, 6 bases. From germline, CDR1 is PRHDT and CDR2 FYEKMQ (reference sequence). The CDR3 covers 16 residues. The germline V and J ends were trimmed by 1 base and 1 base, with 13 bases remaining between them. The DNA of the CDR3 is TGTGCCAGCAGCTTAGAGGGGGGCGCCTTTAACTATGGCTACACCTTC. Protein: CASSLEGGAFNYGYTF.

This clonotype was recorded many times. V and J are TRBV6-1 and TRBJ1-1; tentatively, D is TRBD1 (5 bases). V lost 3 bases and J lost 1, with 9 bases in between. The CDR3 contains 14 residues. In germline, CDR1 is MNHNS, CDR2 SASEGT. The CDR3 nucleotides are TGTGCCAGCAGTGAGGGGACGGCGAACACTGAAGCTTTCTTT. Amino acid sequence: CASSEGTANTEAFF.

This clonotype was counted ten times or more. J is TRBJ2-5 and V is TRBV11-3; TRBD2 aligns across 9 bases. Trimming cost V 3 bases and J 4 bases; bases outside gene matches: 15. The CDR3 loop spans 18 amino acids. The germline V gene encodes CDR1 SGHNT and CDR2 YENEEA. The CDR3 is CASSFGGSGGSPSETQYF. DNA of the CDR3: TGTGCCAGCAGCTTCGGTGGTAGCGGGGGTAGCCCTTCAGAGACCCAGTACTTC.

This clonotype was recorded at least ten times. This sequence joins TRBV20-1 and TRBJ2-2, with D perhaps given as TRBD1 or TRBD2 (6 bases each). The germline V and J ends were trimmed by 2 bases and 7 bases, with 11 bases remaining between them. Germline loops: CDR1 DFQATT, CDR2 SNEGSKA (reference sequence). The CDR3 is 13 residues long. The CDR3 DNA is TGCAGTGCTAGACAGGGGCGGGGCGGGGAGCTGTTTTTT. It yields the protein CSARQGRGGELFF.

In this sample, this clonotype turned up many times. The chain is built from TRBV28 and TRBJ2-7, with unresolved D. Trimming took 3 bases from V and 9 from J, leaving 9 bases between them. Germline-derived CDR1 and CDR2 are MDHEN and SYDVKM. The CDR3 is 11 residues long. This chain's CDR3 is CASSFVSGQYF. CDR3 coding DNA: TGTGCCAGCAGTTTCGTCTCGGGGCAGTACTTC.

This clonotype has a count of ten or more. The chain employs TRBV24-1 and TRBJ2-2; tentatively, D is TRBD2 (7 bases). The CDR3 runs to 16 residues. V gave up 4 bases and J gave up 0 bases, with 11 bases separating them. The V gene's germline CDR1 is KGHDR and CDR2 SFDVKD. The CDR3 spells CATSDRGGANTGELFF. Here the CDR3 DNA reads TGTGCCACCAGTGACCGCGGGGGCGCGAACACCGGGGAGCTGTTTTTT.

In this sample, this clonotype turned up many times. This rearrangement joins TRBV11-2 to TRBJ1-2; 9 bases match TRBD1. With 3 bases clipped from V and 5 bases from J, the junction kept 7 bases outside the gene matches. The germline gives CDR1 SGHAT, CDR2 FQNNGV. The CDR3 spans 15 residues. CDR3 amino acids: CASSLTGGPRYGYTF. CDR3 DNA sequence: TGTGCCAGCAGCTTGACAGGGGGGCCCAGGTATGGCTACACCTTC.

J is TRBJ2-5 and V is TRBV28, with D perhaps given as TRBD1 or TRBD2 (7 bases each). The V end was cut by 5 bases, the J end by 5 bases, with 12 bases between. Germline values: CDR1 MDHEN, CDR2 SYDVKM. The CDR3 runs to 13 residues. In DNA form, the CDR3 reads TGTGCCAGCAGTCAGGGGGGGAGCGAGACCCAGTACTTC. The encoded protein is CASSQGGSETQYF.

This clonotype was observed at least ten times. V usage is TRBV20-1 and J usage is TRBJ2-5, with 13 bases that match TRBD2. Trimming took 5 bases from V and 7 from J; bases not matched to a gene: 7. Germline V gene data show CDR1 as DFQATT and CDR2 as SNEGSKA (reference sequence). CDR3 length: 14 amino acids. The CDR3 spells CSAPGTSGVGTQYF. The DNA of the CDR3 is TGCAGTGCTCCCGGGACTAGCGGGGTCGGGACCCAGTACTTC.

This clonotype was recorded many times. The chain has TRBV19 and TRBJ2-2; D is perhaps TRBD2 (6 bases). CDR1 is LNHDA and CDR2 is SQIVND in the germline V gene (reference sequence). The length of the CDR3 is 17 residues. The V end was cut by 7 bases, the J end by 0 bases, with 18 bases between. CDR3 nucleotides: TGTGCCAGTACCTCTCCCTATGGGGGGTCGAACACCGGGGAGCTGTTTTTT. This encodes CASTSPYGGSNTGELFF. The whole variable domain, filled in from reference TRBV19 and TRBJ2-2, reads DGGITQSPKYLFRKEGQNVTLSCEQNLNHDAMYWYRQDPGQGLRLIYYSQIVNDFQKGDIAEGYSVSREKKESFPLTVTSAQKNPTAFYLCASTSPYGGSNTGELFFGEGSRLTVL.

This clonotype was counted many times. This chain links TRBV6-2 or TRBV6-3 with TRBJ2-3; unclear D gene. V lost 6 bases and J 2 bases, leaving 12 bases between the germline ends. Germline CDR1 is MNHEY and CDR2 is SVGEGT. CDR3 length: 14 residues. CDR3 in amino acids: CASSSPQATDTQYF. The CDR3 nucleotides are TGTGCCAGCAGCTCTCCTCAGGCCACAGATACGCAGTATTTT.

This clonotype was picked up many times. The rearrangement joins TRBV5-6 to TRBJ2-7; no clear D gene. The CDR3 is 11 amino acids. V was trimmed by 4 bases and J by 7 bases, leaving 9 bases between them. CDR1 and CDR2 from the germline V gene are SGHDT and YYEEEE. CDR3 sequence reads: CASSISTEQYF. In nucleotides, the CDR3 is TGTGCCAGCAGCATTTCGACGGAGCAGTACTTC.